This TCR beta chain was sequenced during a study of blood T cell repertoires in COVID-19. The overall study: The United States, Italy and Spain were the sources of the acute and convalescent COVID-19 samples. Sources were T cells, B-cell-depleted T cells, or PBMCs; the material itself was cDNA or gDNA.

Authors' analysis steps: Nucleated cell counts were estimated from reference gene primer amplification. The protocol was immunoSEQ multiplex PCR, while the TCRdb copy is restricted to in-frame clones and leaves out a portion. V and J calls and clone size are copied from that table; D and trimming were computed from the DNA. Altogether tens of thousands of clones are present, roughly 87% being singletons, with the ten largest covering roughly 15%. The TCR sequence derives from a human donor with active COVID-19. The donor label of this sample is uncertain. The source material was peripheral blood.

CDR3 sequence reads: CASSAGGVNTEAFF. CDR3 DNA sequence: TGTGCCAGCAGCGCCGGAGGTGTGAACACTGAAGCTTTCTTT. This chain uses TRBV9 with TRBJ1-1; D is unresolved. The length of the CDR3 is 14 residues. The ends were cut back, 3 bases at V and 0 bases at J, with 9 bases in the middle. From germline, CDR1 is SGDLS and CDR2 YYNGEE.